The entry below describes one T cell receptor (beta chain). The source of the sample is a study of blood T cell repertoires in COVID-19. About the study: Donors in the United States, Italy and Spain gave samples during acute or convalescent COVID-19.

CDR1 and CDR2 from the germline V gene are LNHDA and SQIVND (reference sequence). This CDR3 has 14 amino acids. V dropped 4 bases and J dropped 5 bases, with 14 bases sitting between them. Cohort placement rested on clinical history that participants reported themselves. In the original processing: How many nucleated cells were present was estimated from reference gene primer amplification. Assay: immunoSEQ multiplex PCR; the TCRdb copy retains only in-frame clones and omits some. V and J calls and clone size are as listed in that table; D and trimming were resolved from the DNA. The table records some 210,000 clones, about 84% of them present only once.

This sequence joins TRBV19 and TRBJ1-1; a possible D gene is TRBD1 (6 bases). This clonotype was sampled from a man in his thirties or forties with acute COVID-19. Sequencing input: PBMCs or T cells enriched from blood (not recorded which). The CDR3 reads CASSTRGAGTEAFF. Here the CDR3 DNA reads TGTGCCAGTAGTACCCGGGGGGCAGGGACTGAAGCTTTCTTT.